One and the same sample provided the 10 T cell receptor beta chains below, sequenced in a study of T cells in Graves' hyperthyroidism and ophthalmopathy (dated by TCRdb to about 2019). Library method: multiplex PCR. TCRdb names Illumina HiSeq 2000 as the instrument used. TCR beta CDR3 regions were amplified from RNA transcripts. The first round of RT-PCR for the TCR CDR3 was performed with the HTBI primer set and the Qiagen OneStep RT-PCR kit. The raw public data were reprocessed by TCRdb itself: fastp quality trimming at Q25, MiXCR clonotype calling, in-frame beta chains only. Entries that share a CDR3 protein sequence are merged under the most common genes and DNA. Counted in this sample were approximately 320,000 distinct CDR3 sequences; approximately 16% of them appeared once. The ten largest clones capture around a third of the sample. The specimen sequenced was blood. Receptors originate from a man younger than 40 with Graves' hyperthyroidism.

This clonotype has a count of ten or more. The J gene is TRBJ1-2, the V gene TRBV3-1; tentatively, D is TRBD1 (6 bases). Germline-derived CDR1 and CDR2 are LGHDT and YNNKEL (reference sequence). Trimming took 5 bases from V and 8 from J, leaving 21 bases between them. The length of the CDR3 is 15 residues. This CDR3 reads CASSAREQGRGGYTF. In DNA, the CDR3 is TGTGCCAGCAGCGCCCGAGAGCAGGGGAGAGGAGGCTACACCTTC. The entire variable domain, with the rest obtained from reference TRBV3-1 and TRBJ1-2, is as follows: DTAVSQTPKYLVTQMGNDKSIKCEQNLGHDTMYWYKQDSKKFLKIMFSYNNKELIINETVPNRFSPKSPDKAHLNLHINSLELGDSAVYFCASSAREQGRGGYTFGSGTRLTVV.

This clonotype was counted ten times or more. The chain has TRBV30 and TRBJ2-7; perhaps D is TRBD1 or TRBD2 (5 bases each). The CDR3 extends over 13 amino acids. Germline V CDR1 and CDR2: GTSNPN, SVGIG (reference sequence). Trimming removed 3 bases at V and 2 bases at J, with 11 bases between. CDR3 sequence: CAWSRDGTYEQYF. The CDR3, as DNA: TGTGCCTGGAGCAGGGACGGAACCTACGAGCAGTACTTC.

This clonotype was recorded at least ten times. The gene calls are TRBV2 and TRBJ2-1; D gene ambiguous. This CDR3 region has 14 residues. Germline V gene lookup returns CDR1 SNHLY and CDR2 FYNNEI. Trimming left V 6 bases short and J 0 bases short, with 9 bases between. The CDR3 sequence: CASRGIRSYNEQFF. The CDR3 DNA reads TGTGCCAGCAGAGGGATACGCTCCTACAATGAGCAGTTCTTC.

This clonotype was counted only a few times. V is TRBV29-1 and J is TRBJ2-5; D tentatively reads TRBD1 or TRBD2 (6 bases each). This CDR3 is built from 12 residues. Looked up from germline, CDR1 is SQVTM and CDR2 is ANQGSEA. The germline V and J ends were trimmed by 7 bases and 5 bases, with 14 bases remaining between them. The CDR3 protein is CSGGTQGETQYF. The DNA of the CDR3 is TGCAGCGGCGGGACCCAGGGGGAGACCCAGTACTTC.

This clonotype was observed many times. The J gene is TRBJ2-1, the V gene TRBV11-2; D unclear. The CDR3 runs 14 residues. Trimming cost V 9 bases and J 1 base, with 13 bases left between them. The germline CDR1 and CDR2 sequences are SGHAT and FQNNGV. The CDR3 DNA follows: TGTGCCAGTGCGTGGGCGAAGTCCTACAATGAGCAGTTCTTC. This gives the protein CASAWAKSYNEQFF.

This chain joins TRBV30 and TRBJ2-4; D gene unclear. Germline V lookup: CDR1 GTSNPN, CDR2 SVGIG (reference sequence). The CDR3 sequence is 15 residues long. V was cut by 8 bases and J by 0 bases, with 17 bases left in between. The DNA for the CDR3 is TGTGCCGCAGGCAACCACCAGCTAGCCAAAAACATTCAGTACTTC. Protein: CAAGNHQLAKNIQYF.

The chain has TRBV20-1 and TRBJ2-1, with 9 bases identical to TRBD2. This CDR3 region has 15 residues. V trimming: 0 bases; J trimming: 6 bases; junction bases outside the gene matches: 6. Per germline, CDR1 DFQATT and CDR2 SNEGSKA (reference sequence). The CDR3 protein is CSARDIAGVFNEQFF. CDR3 DNA sequence: TGCAGTGCTAGAGACATAGCGGGAGTTTTCAATGAGCAGTTCTTC.

This clonotype showed up just a few times. The chain uses TRBV24-1 and TRBJ2-1; TRBD2 is a possible D gene (5 bases). Trimming pared 5 bases from V and 4 bases from J, leaving 8 bases between. The CDR3 loop spans 13 amino acids. Germline CDR1 reads KGHDR; CDR2 reads SFDVKD. The CDR3, as DNA: TGTGCCACCAGTGCTCCGGGGTACAATGAGCAGTTCTTC. As protein: CATSAPGYNEQFF.

This clonotype appeared a single time. The J gene is TRBJ1-4, the V gene TRBV7-6; 9 bases align to TRBD1. CDR3 size: 14 residues. Germline loops: CDR1 SGHVS, CDR2 FNYEAQ. J gave up 8 bases and V 3 bases, and 4 bases lay outside the gene matches. CDR3 residues: CASSFLTGGEKLFF. CDR3 DNA: TGTGCCAGCAGCTTCCTGACAGGGGGGGAAAAACTGTTTTTT.

Many counts were recorded for this clonotype. This sequence joins TRBV20-1 and TRBJ2-5; possible D gene TRBD2, 6 bases. The germline V and J ends were trimmed by 6 bases and 5 bases, with 22 bases remaining between them. Germline values: CDR1 DFQATT, CDR2 SNEGSKA (reference sequence). The CDR3 loop spans 15 amino acids. CDR3 protein: CSARSPDRGRETQYF. The CDR3 DNA is TGCAGTGCCCGATCCCCGGACCGGGGGAGGGAGACCCAGTACTTC.